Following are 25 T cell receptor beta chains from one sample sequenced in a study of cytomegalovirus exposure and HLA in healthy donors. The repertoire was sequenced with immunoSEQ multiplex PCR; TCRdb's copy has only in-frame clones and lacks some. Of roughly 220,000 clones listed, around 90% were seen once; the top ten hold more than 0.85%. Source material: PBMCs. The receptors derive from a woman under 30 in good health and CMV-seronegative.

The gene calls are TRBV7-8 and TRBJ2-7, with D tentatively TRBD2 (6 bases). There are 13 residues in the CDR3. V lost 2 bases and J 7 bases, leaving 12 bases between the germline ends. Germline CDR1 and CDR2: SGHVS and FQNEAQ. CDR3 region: CASSLHLSGEQYF. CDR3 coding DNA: TGTGCCAGCAGCTTACACCTAAGCGGGGAGCAGTACTTC.

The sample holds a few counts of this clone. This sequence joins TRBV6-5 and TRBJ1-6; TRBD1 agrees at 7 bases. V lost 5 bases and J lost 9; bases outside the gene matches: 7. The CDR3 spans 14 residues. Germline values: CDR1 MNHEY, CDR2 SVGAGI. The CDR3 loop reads CASSGRQGSSPLHF. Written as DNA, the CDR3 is TGTGCCAGCAGTGGTCGACAGGGTTCTTCACCCCTCCACTTT.

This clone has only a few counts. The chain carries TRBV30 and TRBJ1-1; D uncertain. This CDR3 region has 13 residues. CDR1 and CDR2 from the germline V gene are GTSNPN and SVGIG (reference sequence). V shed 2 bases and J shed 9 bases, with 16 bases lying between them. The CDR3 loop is CAWSWAVYVQAFF. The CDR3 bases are TGTGCCTGGAGTTGGGCCGTTTATGTGCAAGCTTTCTTT.

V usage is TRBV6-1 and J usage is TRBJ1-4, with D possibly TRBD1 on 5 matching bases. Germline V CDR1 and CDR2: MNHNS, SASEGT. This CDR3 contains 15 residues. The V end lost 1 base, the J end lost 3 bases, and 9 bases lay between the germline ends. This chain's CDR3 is CASSEVRAANEKLFF. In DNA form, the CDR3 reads TGTGCCAGCAGTGAAGTCAGGGCTGCTAATGAAAAACTGTTTTTT.

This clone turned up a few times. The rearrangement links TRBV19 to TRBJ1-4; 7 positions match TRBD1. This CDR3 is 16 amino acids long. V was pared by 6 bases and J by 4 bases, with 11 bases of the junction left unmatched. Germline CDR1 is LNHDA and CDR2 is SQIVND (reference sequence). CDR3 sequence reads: CASSPGRTGYNEKLFF. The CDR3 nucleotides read TGTGCCAGTAGCCCTGGTCGGACAGGCTATAATGAAAAACTGTTTTTT. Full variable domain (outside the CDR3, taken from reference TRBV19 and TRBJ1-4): DGGITQSPKYLFRKEGQNVTLSCEQNLNHDAMYWYRQDPGQGLRLIYYSQIVNDFQKGDIAEGYSVSREKKESFPLTVTSAQKNPTAFYLCASSPGRTGYNEKLFFGSGTQLSVL.

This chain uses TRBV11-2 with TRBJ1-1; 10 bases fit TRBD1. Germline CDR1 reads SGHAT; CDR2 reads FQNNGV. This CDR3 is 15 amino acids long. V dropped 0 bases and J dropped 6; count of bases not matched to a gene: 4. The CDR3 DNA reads TGTGCCAGCAGCTTAGAGGGACAGGGGTTTGCTGAAGCTTTCTTT. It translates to CASSLEGQGFAEAFF. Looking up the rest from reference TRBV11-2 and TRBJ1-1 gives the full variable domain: EAGVAQSPRYKIIEKRQSVAFWCNPISGHATLYWYQQILGQGPKLLIQFQNNGVVDDSQLPKDRFSAERLKGVDSTLKIQPAKLEDSAVYLCASSLEGQGFAEAFFGQGTRLTVV.

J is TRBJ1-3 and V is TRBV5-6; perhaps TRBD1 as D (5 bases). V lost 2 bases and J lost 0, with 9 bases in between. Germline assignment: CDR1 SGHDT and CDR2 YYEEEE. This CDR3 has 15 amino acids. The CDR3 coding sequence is TGTGCCAGCAGCTTAAAGGGGATCTCTGGAAACACCATATATTTT. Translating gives CASSLKGISGNTIYF.

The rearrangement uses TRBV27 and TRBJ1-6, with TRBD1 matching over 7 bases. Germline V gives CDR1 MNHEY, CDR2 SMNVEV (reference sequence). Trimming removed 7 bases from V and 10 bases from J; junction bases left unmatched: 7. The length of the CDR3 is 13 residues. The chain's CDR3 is CASTRQGSSPLHF. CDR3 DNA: TGTGCCAGCACGCGACAGGGTTCCTCACCCCTCCACTTT.

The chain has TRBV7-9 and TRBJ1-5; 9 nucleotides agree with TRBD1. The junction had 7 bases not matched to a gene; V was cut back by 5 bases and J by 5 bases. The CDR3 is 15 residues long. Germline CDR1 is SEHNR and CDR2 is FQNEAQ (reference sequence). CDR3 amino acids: CASSPPGTGHQPQHF. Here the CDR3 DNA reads TGTGCCAGCAGCCCTCCAGGGACAGGGCATCAGCCCCAGCATTTT.

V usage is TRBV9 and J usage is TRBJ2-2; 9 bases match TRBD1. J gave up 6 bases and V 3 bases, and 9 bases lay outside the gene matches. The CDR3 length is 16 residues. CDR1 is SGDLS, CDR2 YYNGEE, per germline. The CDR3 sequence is CASSARDRARSGELFF. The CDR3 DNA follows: TGTGCCAGCAGCGCCCGGGACAGGGCGCGCTCCGGGGAGCTGTTTTTT.

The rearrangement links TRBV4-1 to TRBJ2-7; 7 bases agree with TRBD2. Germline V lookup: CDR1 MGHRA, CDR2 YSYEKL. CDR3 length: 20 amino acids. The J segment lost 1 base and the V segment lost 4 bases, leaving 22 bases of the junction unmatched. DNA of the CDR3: TGCGCCAGCAGCCCCGCAGGCGGAGCCGGTAGCGGGTGGATGTCCTACGAGCAGTACTTC. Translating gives CASSPAGGAGSGWMSYEQYF.

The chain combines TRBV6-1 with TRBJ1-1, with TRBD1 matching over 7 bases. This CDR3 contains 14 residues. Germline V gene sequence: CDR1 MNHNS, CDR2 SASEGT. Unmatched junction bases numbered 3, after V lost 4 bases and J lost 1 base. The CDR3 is CASSGTGANTEAFF. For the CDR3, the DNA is TGTGCCAGCAGTGGGACAGGAGCGAACACTGAAGCTTTCTTT.

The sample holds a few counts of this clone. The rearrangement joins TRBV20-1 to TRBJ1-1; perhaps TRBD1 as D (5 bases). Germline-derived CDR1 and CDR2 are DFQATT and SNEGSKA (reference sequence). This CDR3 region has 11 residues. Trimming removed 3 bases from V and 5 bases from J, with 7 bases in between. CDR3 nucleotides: TGCAGTGCTAGTGCAGGGACTGAAGCTTTCTTT. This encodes CSASAGTEAFF.

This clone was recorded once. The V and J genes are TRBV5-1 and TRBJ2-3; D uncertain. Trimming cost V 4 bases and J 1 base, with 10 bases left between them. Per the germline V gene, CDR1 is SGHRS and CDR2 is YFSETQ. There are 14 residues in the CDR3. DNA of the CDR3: TGCGCCAGCAGCCCTTCTATGGGCACAGATACGCAGTATTTT. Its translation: CASSPSMGTDTQYF.

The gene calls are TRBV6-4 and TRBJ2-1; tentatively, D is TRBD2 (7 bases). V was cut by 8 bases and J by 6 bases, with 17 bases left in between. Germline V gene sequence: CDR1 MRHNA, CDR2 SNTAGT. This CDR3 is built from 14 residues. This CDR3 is CASRLGGVGNEQFF. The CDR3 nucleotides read TGTGCCAGCCGGTTAGGGGGGGTAGGCAATGAGCAGTTCTTC.

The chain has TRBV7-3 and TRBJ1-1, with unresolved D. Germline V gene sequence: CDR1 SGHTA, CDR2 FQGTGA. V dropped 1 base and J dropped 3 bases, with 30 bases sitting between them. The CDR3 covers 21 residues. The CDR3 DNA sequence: TGTGCCAGCAGCTTAAATCCCTTTCGTGAGGAGGTGAGAGGGAAGTACACTGAAGCTTTCTTT. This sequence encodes CASSLNPFREEVRGKYTEAFF.

CDR3 loop: CASRGTARGSYNEQFF. CDR3 nucleotides: TGCGCCAGCAGAGGGACAGCCCGAGGCTCCTACAATGAGCAGTTCTTC. The V and J genes are TRBV5-1 and TRBJ2-1, with 7 bases matching TRBD1. The V segment lost 5 bases and the J segment 0 bases; nucleotides outside the gene matches: 8. The CDR3 consists of 16 residues. CDR1 is SGHRS and CDR2 is YFSETQ in the germline V gene.

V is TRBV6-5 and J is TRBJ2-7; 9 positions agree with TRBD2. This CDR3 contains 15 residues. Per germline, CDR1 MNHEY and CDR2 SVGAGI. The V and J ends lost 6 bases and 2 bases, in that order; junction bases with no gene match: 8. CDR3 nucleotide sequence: TGTGCCAGCAGCGAGGGGCGGGAGGGCACCTACGAGCAGTACTTC. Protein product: CASSEGREGTYEQYF.

CDR3 nucleotide sequence: TGTGCCAGTAGTATTTACGAGGGGGACTATGGCTACACCTTC. Translated, it gives CASSIYEGDYGYTF. This rearrangement joins TRBV19 to TRBJ1-2; tentative D call: TRBD1 (6 bases). V gave up 3 bases and J gave up 3 bases, with 11 bases separating them. This CDR3 is built from 14 residues. Germline lookup yields CDR1 LNHDA and CDR2 SQIVND (reference sequence).

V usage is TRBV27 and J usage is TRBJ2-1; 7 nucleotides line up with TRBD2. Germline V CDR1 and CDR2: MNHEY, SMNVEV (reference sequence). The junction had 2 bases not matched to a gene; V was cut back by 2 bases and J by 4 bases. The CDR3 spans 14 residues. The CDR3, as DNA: TGTGCCAGCAGTTTAACTAGCGATTACAATGAGCAGTTCTTC. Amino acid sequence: CASSLTSDYNEQFF.

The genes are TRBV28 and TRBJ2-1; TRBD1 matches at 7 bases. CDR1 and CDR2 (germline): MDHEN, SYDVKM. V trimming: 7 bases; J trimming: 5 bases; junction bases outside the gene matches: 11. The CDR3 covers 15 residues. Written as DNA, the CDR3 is TGTGCCAGCACCTCGGACTTAGGGGGCCACAATGAGCAGTTCTTC. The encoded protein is CASTSDLGGHNEQFF.

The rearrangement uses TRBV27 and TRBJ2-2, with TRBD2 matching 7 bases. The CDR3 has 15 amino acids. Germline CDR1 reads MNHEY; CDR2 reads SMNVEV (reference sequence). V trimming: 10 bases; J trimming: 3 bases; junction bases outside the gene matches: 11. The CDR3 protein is CATNPRGSYTGELFF. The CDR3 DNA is TGTGCCACCAACCCCCGCGGGAGTTACACCGGGGAGCTGTTTTTT.

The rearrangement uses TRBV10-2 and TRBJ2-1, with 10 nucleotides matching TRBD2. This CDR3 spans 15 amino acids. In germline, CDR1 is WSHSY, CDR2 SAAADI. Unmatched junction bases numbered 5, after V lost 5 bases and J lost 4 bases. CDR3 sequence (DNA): TGCGCCAGCAGTTGGACTAGCGGTCTTTACAATGAGCAGTTCTTC. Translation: CASSWTSGLYNEQFF.

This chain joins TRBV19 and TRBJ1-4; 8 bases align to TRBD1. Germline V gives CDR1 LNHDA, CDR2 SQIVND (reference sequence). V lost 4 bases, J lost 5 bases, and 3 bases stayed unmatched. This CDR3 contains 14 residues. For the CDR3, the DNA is TGTGCCAGTAGTACGGGACAGGAGAATGAAAAACTGTTTTTT. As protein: CASSTGQENEKLFF.

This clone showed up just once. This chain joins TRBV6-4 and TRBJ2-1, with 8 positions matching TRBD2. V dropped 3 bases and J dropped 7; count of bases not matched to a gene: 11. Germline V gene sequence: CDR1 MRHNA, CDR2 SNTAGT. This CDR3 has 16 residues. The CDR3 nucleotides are TGTGCCAGCAGTGATTGGCCCGCGGGAGGAGGAAATGAGCAGTTCTTC. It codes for CASSDWPAGGGNEQFF.